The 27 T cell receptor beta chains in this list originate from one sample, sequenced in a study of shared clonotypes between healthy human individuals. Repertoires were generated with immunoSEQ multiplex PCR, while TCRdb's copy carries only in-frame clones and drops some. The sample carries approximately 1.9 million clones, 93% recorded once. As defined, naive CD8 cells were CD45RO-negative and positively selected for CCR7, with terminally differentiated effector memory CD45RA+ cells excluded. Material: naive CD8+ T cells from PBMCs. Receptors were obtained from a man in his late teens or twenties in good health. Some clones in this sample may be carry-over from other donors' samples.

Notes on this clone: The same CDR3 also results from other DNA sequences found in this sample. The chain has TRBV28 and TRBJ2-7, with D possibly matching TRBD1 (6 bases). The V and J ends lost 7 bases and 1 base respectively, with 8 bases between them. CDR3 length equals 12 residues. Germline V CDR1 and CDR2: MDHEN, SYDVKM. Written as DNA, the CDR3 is TGTGCCAGCAAGGACAGATCCTACGAGCAGTACTTC. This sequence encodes CASKDRSYEQYF.

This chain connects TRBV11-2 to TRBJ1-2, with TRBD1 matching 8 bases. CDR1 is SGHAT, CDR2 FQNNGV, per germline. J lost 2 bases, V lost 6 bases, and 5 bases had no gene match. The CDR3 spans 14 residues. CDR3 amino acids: CASRPGGLNYGYTF. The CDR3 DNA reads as TGTGCCAGCAGACCAGGGGGCCTGAACTATGGCTACACCTTC. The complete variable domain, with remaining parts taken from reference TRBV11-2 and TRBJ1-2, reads EAGVAQSPRYKIIEKRQSVAFWCNPISGHATLYWYQQILGQGPKLLIQFQNNGVVDDSQLPKDRFSAERLKGVDSTLKIQPAKLEDSAVYLCASRPGGLNYGYTFGSGTRLTVV.

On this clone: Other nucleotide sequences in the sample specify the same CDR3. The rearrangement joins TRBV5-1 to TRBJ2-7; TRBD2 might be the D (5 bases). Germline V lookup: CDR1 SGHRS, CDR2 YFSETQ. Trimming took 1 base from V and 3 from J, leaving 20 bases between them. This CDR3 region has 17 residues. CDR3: CASSLYIRGLGNYEQYF. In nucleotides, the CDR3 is TGCGCCAGCAGCTTGTATATTAGAGGGCTGGGTAACTACGAGCAGTACTTC.

The CDR3 nucleotides read TGTGCCATCAGTGAGTTCGGGAGTAGCAATCAGCCCCAGCATTTT. This codes for CAISEFGSSNQPQHF. The V gene is TRBV10-3, the J gene TRBJ1-5, with D unclear. Trimming cost V 1 base and J 0 bases, with 7 bases left between them. The CDR3 covers 15 residues. Germline V gives CDR1 ENHRY, CDR2 SYGVKD.

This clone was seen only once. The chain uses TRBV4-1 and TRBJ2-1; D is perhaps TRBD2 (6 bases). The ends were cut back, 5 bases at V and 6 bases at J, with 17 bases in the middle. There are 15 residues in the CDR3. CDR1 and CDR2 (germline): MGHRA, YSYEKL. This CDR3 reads CASSLESRELNEQFF. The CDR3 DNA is TGCGCCAGCAGCTTAGAGTCCCGGGAGCTCAATGAGCAGTTCTTC.

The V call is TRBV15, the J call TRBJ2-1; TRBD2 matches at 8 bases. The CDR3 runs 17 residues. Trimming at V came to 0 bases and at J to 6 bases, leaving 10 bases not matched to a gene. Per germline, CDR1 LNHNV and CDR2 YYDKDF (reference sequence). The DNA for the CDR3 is TGTGCCACCAGCAGAGACCCCGGGACTAGGTGGGGCAATGAGCAGTTCTTC. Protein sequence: CATSRDPGTRWGNEQFF. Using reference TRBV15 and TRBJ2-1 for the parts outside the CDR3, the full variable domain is DAMVIQNPRYQVTQFGKPVTLSCSQTLNHNVMYWYQQKSSQAPKLLFHYYDKDFNNEADTPDNFQSRRPNTSFCFLDIRSPGLGDTAMYLCATSRDPGTRWGNEQFFGPGTRLTVL.

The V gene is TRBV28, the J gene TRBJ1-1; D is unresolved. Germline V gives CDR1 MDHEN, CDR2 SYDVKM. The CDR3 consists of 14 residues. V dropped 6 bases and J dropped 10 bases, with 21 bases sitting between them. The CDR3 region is CASSSSHREPGAFF. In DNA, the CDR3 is TGTGCCAGCAGCTCAAGCCACAGAGAACCGGGAGCTTTCTTT.

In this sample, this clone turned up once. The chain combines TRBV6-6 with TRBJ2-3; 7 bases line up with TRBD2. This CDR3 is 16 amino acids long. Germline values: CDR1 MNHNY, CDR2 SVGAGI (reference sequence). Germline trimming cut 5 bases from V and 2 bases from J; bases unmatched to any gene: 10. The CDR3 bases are TGTGCCAGCAGTCTTAACCCTAGCGGATTCACAGATACGCAGTATTTT. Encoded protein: CASSLNPSGFTDTQYF.

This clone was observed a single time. As DNA, the CDR3 is TGTGCCAGCAGTACCCGGACGGGAACCACAGATACGCAGTATTTT. Translating gives CASSTRTGTTDTQYF. The chain recombines TRBV6-5 with TRBJ2-3, with a weak D call TRBD2 (5 bases). This CDR3 spans 15 amino acids. Germline CDR1 reads MNHEY; CDR2 reads SVGAGI. The ends were cut back, 5 bases at V and 2 bases at J, with 14 bases in the middle.

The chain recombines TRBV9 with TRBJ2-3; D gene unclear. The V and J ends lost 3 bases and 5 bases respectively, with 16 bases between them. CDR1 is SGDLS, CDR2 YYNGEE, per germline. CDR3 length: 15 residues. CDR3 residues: CASSAQPLEGDTQYF. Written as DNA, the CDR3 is TGTGCCAGCAGCGCCCAGCCGCTAGAAGGAGATACGCAGTATTTT.

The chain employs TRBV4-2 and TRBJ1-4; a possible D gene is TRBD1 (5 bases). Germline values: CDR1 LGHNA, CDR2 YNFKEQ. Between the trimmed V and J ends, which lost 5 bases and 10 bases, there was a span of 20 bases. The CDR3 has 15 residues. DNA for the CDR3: TGTGCCAGCAGCGACCGACAGATTGAGTTCGGAAAACTGTTTTTT. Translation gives CASSDRQIEFGKLFF.

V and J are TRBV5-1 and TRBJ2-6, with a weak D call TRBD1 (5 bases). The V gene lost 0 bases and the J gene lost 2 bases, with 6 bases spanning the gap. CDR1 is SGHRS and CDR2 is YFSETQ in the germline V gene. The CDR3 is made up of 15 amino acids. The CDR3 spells CASSLARAGANVLTF. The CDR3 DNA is TGCGCCAGCAGCTTGGCCAGGGCTGGGGCCAACGTCCTGACTTTC. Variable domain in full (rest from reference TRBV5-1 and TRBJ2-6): KAGVTQTPRYLIKTRGQQVTLSCSPISGHRSVSWYQQTPGQGLQFLFEYFSETQRNKGNFPGRFSGRQFSNSRSEMNVSTLELGDSALYLCASSLARAGANVLTFGAGSRLTVL.

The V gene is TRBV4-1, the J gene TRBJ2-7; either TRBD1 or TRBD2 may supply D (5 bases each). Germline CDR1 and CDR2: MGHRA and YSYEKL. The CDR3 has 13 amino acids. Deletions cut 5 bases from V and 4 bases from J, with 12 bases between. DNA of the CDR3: TGCGCCAGCAGCATCGGGACGCCATACGAGCAGTACTTC. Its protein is CASSIGTPYEQYF.

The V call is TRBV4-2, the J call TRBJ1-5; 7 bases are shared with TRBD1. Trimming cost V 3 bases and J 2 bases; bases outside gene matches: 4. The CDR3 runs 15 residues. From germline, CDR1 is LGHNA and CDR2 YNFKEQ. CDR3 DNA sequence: TGTGCCAGCAGCCACGAAGGACAGGGCAATCAGCCCCAGCATTTT. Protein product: CASSHEGQGNQPQHF.

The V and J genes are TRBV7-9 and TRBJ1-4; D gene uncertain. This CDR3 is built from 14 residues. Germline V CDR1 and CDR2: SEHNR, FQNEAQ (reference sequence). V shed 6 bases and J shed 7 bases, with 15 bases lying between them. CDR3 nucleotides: TGTGCCAGCAGTCCGGACCCGGATTTTGAAAAACTGTTTTTT. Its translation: CASSPDPDFEKLFF.

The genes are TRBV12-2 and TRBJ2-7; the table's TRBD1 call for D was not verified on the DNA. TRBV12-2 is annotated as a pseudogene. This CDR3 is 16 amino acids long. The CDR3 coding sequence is TGTGCAAGTCGCCCAAAAAGCGGACAGAATCATCACGAGCAGTACTTC. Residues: CASRPKSGQNHHEQYF.

The CDR3 reads CASSQDVDDAIMRGQFF. The CDR3 DNA reads TGCGCCAGCAGCCAAGATGTAGATGATGCGATAATGAGAGGGCAGTTCTTC. The V call is TRBV4-3, the J call TRBJ2-1; D is undetermined. V lost 0 bases, J lost 12 bases, and 24 bases lay in between. CDR3 length equals 17 residues. Germline lookup yields CDR1 LGHNA and CDR2 YSLEER.

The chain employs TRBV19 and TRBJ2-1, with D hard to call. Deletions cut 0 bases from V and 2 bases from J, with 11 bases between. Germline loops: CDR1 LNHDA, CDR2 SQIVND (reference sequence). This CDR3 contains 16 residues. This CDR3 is CASSIDPAETYNEQFF. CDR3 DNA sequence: TGTGCCAGTAGTATAGATCCCGCGGAAACCTACAATGAGCAGTTCTTC.

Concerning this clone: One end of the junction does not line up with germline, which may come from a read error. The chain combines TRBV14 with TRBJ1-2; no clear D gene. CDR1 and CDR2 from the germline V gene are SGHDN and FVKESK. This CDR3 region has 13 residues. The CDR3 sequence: CASSQAPSYGYIF. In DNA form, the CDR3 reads TGTGCCAGCAGCCAAGCCCCCAGCTATGGCTACATCTTC.

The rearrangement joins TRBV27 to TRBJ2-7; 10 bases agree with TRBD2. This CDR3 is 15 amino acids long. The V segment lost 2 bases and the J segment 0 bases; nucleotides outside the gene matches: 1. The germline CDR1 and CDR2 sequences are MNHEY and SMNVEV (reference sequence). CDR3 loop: CASSLASGSSYEQYF. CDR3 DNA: TGTGCCAGCAGTTTAGCTAGCGGGAGCTCCTACGAGCAGTACTTC.

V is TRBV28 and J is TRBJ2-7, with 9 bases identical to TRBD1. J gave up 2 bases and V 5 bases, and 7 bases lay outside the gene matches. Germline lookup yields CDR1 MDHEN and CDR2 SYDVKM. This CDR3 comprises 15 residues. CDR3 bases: TGTGCCAGCAGTGTCCGGGACAGGGCAACCTACGAGCAGTACTTC. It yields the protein CASSVRDRATYEQYF.

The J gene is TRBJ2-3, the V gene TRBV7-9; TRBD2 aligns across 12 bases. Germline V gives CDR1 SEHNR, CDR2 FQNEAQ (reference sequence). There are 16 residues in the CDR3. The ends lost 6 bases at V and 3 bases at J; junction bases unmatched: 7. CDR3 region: CASSPRLAGVTDTQYF. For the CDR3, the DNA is TGTGCCAGCAGTCCCAGACTAGCGGGAGTGACAGATACGCAGTATTTT.

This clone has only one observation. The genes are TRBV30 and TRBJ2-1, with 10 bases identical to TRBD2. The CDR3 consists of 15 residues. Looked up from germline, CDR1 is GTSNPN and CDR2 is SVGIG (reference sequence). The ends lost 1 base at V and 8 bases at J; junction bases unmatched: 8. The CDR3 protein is CAWSDPGLAEDEQFF. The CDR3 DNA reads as TGTGCCTGGAGTGACCCCGGACTAGCGGAGGATGAGCAGTTCTTC. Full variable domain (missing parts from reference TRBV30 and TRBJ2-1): SQTIHQWPATLVQPVGSPLSLECTVEGTSNPNLYWYRQAAGRGLQLLFYSVGIGQISSEVPQNLSASRPQDRQFILSSKKLLLSDSGFYLCAWSDPGLAEDEQFFGPGTRLTVL.

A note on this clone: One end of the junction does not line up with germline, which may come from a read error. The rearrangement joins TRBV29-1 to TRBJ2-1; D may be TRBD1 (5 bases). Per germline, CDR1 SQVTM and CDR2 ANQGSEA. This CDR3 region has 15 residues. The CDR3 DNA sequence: TGCAGCGTGGAAGACAGAATCCTTACCTACAATGAGCAGTTCTTC. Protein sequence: CSVEDRILTYNEQFF.

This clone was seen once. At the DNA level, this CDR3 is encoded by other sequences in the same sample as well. CDR3: CASSGGQGYNEQFF. CDR3 nucleotides: TGTGCCAGCAGCGGGGGACAGGGTTACAATGAGCAGTTCTTC. The rearrangement joins TRBV9 to TRBJ2-1; 9 bases map to TRBD1. After removal of 3 bases from V and 4 bases from J, the junction contained 2 bases not matched to a gene. CDR3 length: 14 amino acids. The germline V gene has CDR1 SGDLS and CDR2 YYNGEE.

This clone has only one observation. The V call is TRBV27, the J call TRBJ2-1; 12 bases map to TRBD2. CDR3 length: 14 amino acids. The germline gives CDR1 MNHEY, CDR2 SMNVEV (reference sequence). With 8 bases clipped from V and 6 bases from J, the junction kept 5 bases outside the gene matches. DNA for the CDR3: TGTGCCAGCGTTGGACTAGCGGGGCGCAATGAGCAGTTCTTC. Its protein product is CASVGLAGRNEQFF.

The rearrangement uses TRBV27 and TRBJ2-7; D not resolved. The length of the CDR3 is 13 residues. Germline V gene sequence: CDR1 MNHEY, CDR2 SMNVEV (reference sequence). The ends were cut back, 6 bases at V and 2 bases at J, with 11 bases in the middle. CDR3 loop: CASRPLQTYEQYF. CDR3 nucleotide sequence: TGTGCCAGCAGGCCTCTACAAACCTACGAGCAGTACTTC.